This T cell receptor beta chain was sequenced in a study of blood T cells in healthy people across ages. The CDR3 covers 14 residues. Germline values: CDR1 SQVTM, CDR2 ANQGSEA. V shed 6 bases and J 2 bases; nucleotides not matched to a gene: 5. A second PCR, run for about 6 to 11 cycles, used a sample-barcoded 5' primer plus a J-beta primer mix. TCRdb processed the 5' RACE reads anew with MiXCR; each CDR3 protein has one entry. Of about 1 million distinct CDR3 sequences listed, around 27% are singletons. Healthy Russian Caucasian donors spanned ages roughly 6 to 90 years. This clonotype showed up just a few times. The same data also contributed to another study, on T cells of mothers and their children.

The chain carries TRBV29-1 and TRBJ1-4, with 8 bases that match TRBD1. The TCR originated in a girl aged 2-10 years in good health. The sample was blood. This CDR3 is CSVGRTGTNEKLFF. CDR3 sequence (DNA): TGCAGCGTGGGACGGACAGGGACTAATGAAAAACTGTTTTTT.